The 27 T cell receptor beta chains below all came from one sample that was sequenced in a study of blood T cell repertoires in COVID-19. Produced via immunoSEQ multiplex PCR; TCRdb's table is partial and in-frame only. The sample contains hundreds of thousands of clones, roughly 87% of which appear only once. Sequenced material: PBMCs or T cells enriched from blood (not recorded which). The receptors here all came from a woman aged 25 to 39 with acute COVID-19.

The rearrangement joins TRBV11-3 to TRBJ2-1, with a tentative D call TRBD1 (5 bases). CDR3 length equals 13 residues. V lost 1 base to trimming and J lost 6 bases, with 7 bases between them. Germline V gives CDR1 SGHNT, CDR2 YENEEA. CDR3 coding DNA: TGTGCCAGCAGCTTAGCAGGGATCAATGAGCAGTTCTTC. It encodes CASSLAGINEQFF.

The genes are TRBV5-6 and TRBJ2-7, with 7 positions matching TRBD1. V lost 6 bases, J lost 1 base, and 4 bases stayed unmatched. Looked up from germline, CDR1 is SGHDT and CDR2 is YYEEEE. The CDR3 has 13 residues. The chain's CDR3 is CASTIQGSYEQYF. In nucleotides, the CDR3 is TGTGCCAGCACCATACAGGGGTCCTACGAGCAGTACTTC.

This clone showed up just once. In DNA, the CDR3 is TGTGCCAGCAGTGACTCGGCGGGGGGGCCAGGTGAGCAGTTCTTC. This codes for CASSDSAGGPGEQFF. V is TRBV6-4 and J is TRBJ2-1; 9 nucleotides line up with TRBD2. CDR3 length: 15 amino acids. Trimming cost V 0 bases and J 9 bases; bases outside gene matches: 6. In germline, CDR1 is MRHNA, CDR2 SNTAGT.

This clone came up once. V and J are TRBV13 and TRBJ1-1; the D gene is possibly TRBD1 (6 bases). The ends were cut back, 5 bases at V and 6 bases at J, with 10 bases in the middle. Germline V CDR1 and CDR2: PRHDT, FYEKMQ (reference sequence). The CDR3 sequence is 12 residues long. The CDR3 DNA reads TGTGCCAGCAGCCTCAGGGGACCTGAAGCTTTCTTT. Encoded protein: CASSLRGPEAFF.

V gene TRBV16 combines with J gene TRBJ1-2, with D tentatively TRBD1 (6 bases). Trimming cost V 4 bases and J 7 bases, with 25 bases left between them. The CDR3 length is 17 residues. Germline V gene data show CDR1 as KGHSY and CDR2 as FQNENV. For the CDR3, the DNA is TGTGCCAGCAGCCCACCGTGGGGGCGCACAGAAGGGGCTGGCTACACCTTC. It yields the protein CASSPPWGRTEGAGYTF.

This chain links TRBV7-9 with TRBJ2-7, with 10 bases identical to TRBD1. After removal of 5 bases from V and 1 base from J, the junction contained 5 bases not matched to a gene. In germline, CDR1 is SEHNR, CDR2 FQNEAQ (reference sequence). CDR3 length: 15 amino acids. The CDR3, as DNA: TGTGCCAGCAGCGTAGGGACAGGGGTGTCCTACGAGCAGTACTTC. Its protein is CASSVGTGVSYEQYF. Supplemented by reference TRBV7-9 and TRBJ2-7, the full variable domain reads DTGVSQNPRHKITKRGQNVTFRCDPISEHNRLYWYRQTLGQGPEFLTYFQNEAQLEKSRLLSDRFSAERPKGSFSTLEIQRTEQGDSAMYLCASSVGTGVSYEQYFGPGTRLTVT.

The chain is built from TRBV10-1 and TRBJ2-1; a possible D gene is TRBD1 (6 bases). The germline V gene encodes CDR1 WNHNN and CDR2 SYGVQD (reference sequence). CDR3 length equals 12 residues. The V end lost 2 bases, the J end lost 7 bases, and 6 bases lay between the germline ends. The CDR3 coding sequence is TGCGCCAGCAGTGAGACAGGGAATGAGCAGTTCTTC. Its protein is CASSETGNEQFF.

The chain employs TRBV28 and TRBJ1-5; D not certain. Germline V gives CDR1 MDHEN, CDR2 SYDVKM. Trimming removed 5 bases at V and 3 bases at J, with 14 bases between. This CDR3 contains 15 residues. Here the CDR3 DNA reads TGTGCCAGCAGTCCTCCGGGGTTGGACAATCAGCCCCAGCATTTT. Amino acid sequence: CASSPPGLDNQPQHF.

The rearrangement uses TRBV5-4 and TRBJ1-2; the D is unclear. CDR3 length: 15 amino acids. Germline V lookup: CDR1 SGHNT, CDR2 YYREEE (reference sequence). Deletions cut 0 bases from V and 5 bases from J, with 14 bases between. The CDR3 here is CASSLASEAAYGYTF. CDR3 DNA: TGTGCCAGCAGCTTGGCATCTGAGGCTGCATATGGCTACACCTTC.

This sequence joins TRBV30 and TRBJ1-2, with unresolved D. The ends were cut back, 0 bases at V and 3 bases at J, with 5 bases in the middle. The germline V gene encodes CDR1 GTSNPN and CDR2 SVGIG (reference sequence). The CDR3 has 12 amino acids. The CDR3 spells CAWSVTDYGYTF. The CDR3, as DNA: TGTGCCTGGAGTGTAACAGACTATGGCTACACCTTC.

V usage is TRBV5-1 and J usage is TRBJ2-7; 7 bases are a match to TRBD1. Germline V gives CDR1 SGHRS, CDR2 YFSETQ. J gave up 5 bases and V 1 base, and 9 bases lay outside the gene matches. The CDR3 has 15 amino acids. DNA for the CDR3: TGCGCCAGCAGCTTGACACAGGGGTTCTTCCACGAGCAGTACTTC. Its translation: CASSLTQGFFHEQYF.

This chain's CDR3 is CATSRVPRLNTEAFF. Here the CDR3 DNA reads TGTGCCACCAGCAGAGTACCCAGGCTGAACACTGAAGCTTTCTTT. The chain recombines TRBV15 with TRBJ1-1; D not certain. The CDR3 sequence is 15 residues long. The germline V gene encodes CDR1 LNHNV and CDR2 YYDKDF (reference sequence). Deletions cut 1 base from V and 0 bases from J, with 9 bases between.

V and J are TRBV2 and TRBJ1-5; TRBD1 might be the D (5 bases). The germline CDR1 and CDR2 sequences are SNHLY and FYNNEI. The CDR3 length is 15 residues. V lost 3 bases and J 1 base, leaving 10 bases between the germline ends. CDR3 sequence: CASSDQGLSNQPQHF. CDR3 nucleotides: TGTGCCAGCAGTGACCAGGGCTTGAGCAATCAGCCCCAGCATTTT.

The CDR3: CASRNIAGWDSYGYTF. CDR3 sequence (DNA): TGTGCCAGTAGAAATATCGCCGGTTGGGACAGCTATGGCTACACCTTC. This chain connects TRBV19 to TRBJ1-2; the match to TRBD1 covers 7 bases. The junction had 14 bases not matched to a gene; V was cut back by 6 bases and J by 4 bases. Germline CDR1 and CDR2: LNHDA and SQIVND (reference sequence). This CDR3 comprises 16 residues. The variable domain in full, completed from reference TRBV19 and TRBJ1-2, reads DGGITQSPKYLFRKEGQNVTLSCEQNLNHDAMYWYRQDPGQGLRLIYYSQIVNDFQKGDIAEGYSVSREKKESFPLTVTSAQKNPTAFYLCASRNIAGWDSYGYTFGSGTRLTVV.

The V and J genes are TRBV9 and TRBJ2-3; D is uncertain. The germline gives CDR1 SGDLS, CDR2 YYNGEE. The CDR3 length is 15 residues. With 4 bases removed from V and 0 bases from J, the gap between germline ends came to 12 bases. The CDR3: CASSSRGSSTDTQYF. Written as DNA, the CDR3 is TGTGCCAGCAGCTCCAGAGGATCTAGCACAGATACGCAGTATTTT.

This clone was counted only a few times. The chain joins TRBV6-5 to TRBJ2-1, with 7 bases that match TRBD1. V lost 8 bases to trimming and J lost 1 base; unmatched junction nucleotides: 8. Germline CDR1 and CDR2: MNHEY and SVGAGI. The CDR3 is 15 residues long. CDR3 coding DNA: TGTGCCAGCGGGAGAACAGGGGCGTCCTACAATGAGCAGTTCTTC. Encoded protein: CASGRTGASYNEQFF.

The chain combines TRBV6-5 with TRBJ2-7; tentatively, D is TRBD1 (7 bases). The CDR3 totals 13 residues. The V gene's germline CDR1 is MNHEY and CDR2 SVGAGI. V lost 11 bases, J lost 0 bases, and 14 bases lay in between. The CDR3 DNA reads as TGTGCCTCTGCCCAGGGGGGCTCCTACGAGCAGTACTTC. It codes for CASAQGGSYEQYF.

The chain uses TRBV5-1 and TRBJ1-3, with D hard to call. The CDR3 covers 17 residues. Germline V gene sequence: CDR1 SGHRS, CDR2 YFSETQ. V was shortened by 0 bases and J by 7 bases, with 20 bases between the two germline ends. The CDR3 region has the DNA TGCGCCAGCAGCTTGGGGTGGGAGATTCGTCCAACGAACACCATATATTTT. This translates into CASSLGWEIRPTNTIYF.

CDR3 nucleotides: TGTGCCAGTAGGCAGAGGACAGTGATGCACACTGAAGCTTTCTTT. This translates into CASRQRTVMHTEAFF. The chain joins TRBV19 to TRBJ1-1; D might be TRBD1 (6 bases). CDR1 LNHDA and CDR2 SQIVND come from the germline V gene (reference sequence). The CDR3 contains 15 residues. The ends were cut back, 6 bases at V and 3 bases at J, with 17 bases in the middle.

This CDR3 reads CASSSGQGDQPQHF. As DNA, the CDR3 is TGTGCCAGCAGCTCAGGACAGGGTGATCAGCCCCAGCATTTT. This chain joins TRBV7-2 and TRBJ1-5, with 8 bases aligning to TRBD1. Germline lookup yields CDR1 SGHTA and CDR2 FQGNSA. V trimming: 4 bases; J trimming: 5 bases; junction bases outside the gene matches: 4. The CDR3 loop spans 14 amino acids.

This clone was detected only once. The rearrangement links TRBV5-6 to TRBJ2-5, with TRBD1 identical over 10 bases. Looked up from germline, CDR1 is SGHDT and CDR2 is YYEEEE. This CDR3 contains 17 residues. After removal of 2 bases from V and 2 bases from J, the junction contained 9 bases not matched to a gene. CDR3 nucleotide sequence: TGTGCCAGCAGCTTAAGAGACAGGGGGCTAGAGCAAGAGACCCAGTACTTC. Translation gives CASSLRDRGLEQETQYF.

J is TRBJ2-7 and V is TRBV7-9, with 8 bases matching TRBD1. Germline lookup yields CDR1 SEHNR and CDR2 FQNEAQ (reference sequence). CDR3 length equals 14 residues. V shed 3 bases, J shed 5 bases, and the junction held 6 bases outside the gene matches. The CDR3 bases are TGTGCCAGCAGCTTCCTGACAGGGGAGGACGAGCAGTACTTC. It codes for CASSFLTGEDEQYF.

The chain links TRBV2 to TRBJ1-2; TRBD1 matches 7 bases. The CDR3 sequence is 15 residues long. Germline loops: CDR1 SNHLY, CDR2 FYNNEI. The V segment lost 6 bases and the J segment 5 bases; nucleotides outside the gene matches: 12. CDR3 residues: CASRNPKGDRYGYTF. The CDR3 DNA follows: TGTGCCAGCAGGAACCCTAAGGGGGACAGATATGGCTACACCTTC.

The V call is TRBV6-6, the J call TRBJ1-1; D uncertain. V lost 8 bases, J lost 2 bases, and 3 bases lay in between. Per the germline V gene, CDR1 is MNHNY and CDR2 is SVGAGI (reference sequence). The CDR3 runs to 10 residues. CDR3 sequence reads: CASLNTEAFF. DNA for the CDR3: TGTGCCAGCCTAAACACTGAAGCTTTCTTT.

V gene TRBV7-9 combines with J gene TRBJ2-4; D is perhaps TRBD1 (5 bases). Germline CDR1 is SEHNR and CDR2 is FQNEAQ (reference sequence). V lost 0 bases and J lost 4, with 7 bases in between. This CDR3 has 14 amino acids. In nucleotides, the CDR3 is TGTGCCAGCAGCTTAGCGCAGGGAAAAAACATTCAGTACTTC. It yields the protein CASSLAQGKNIQYF.

The rearrangement uses TRBV7-2 and TRBJ2-5; D possibly corresponds to TRBD2 (5 bases). Germline V gene lookup returns CDR1 SGHTA and CDR2 FQGNSA. V lost 3 bases to trimming and J lost 7 bases, with 12 bases between them. The CDR3 has 13 residues. This CDR3 is CASSFDYDRTQYF. In DNA form, the CDR3 reads TGTGCCAGCAGCTTCGACTACGATAGGACCCAGTACTTC. Filled out from reference TRBV7-2 and TRBJ2-5, the complete variable domain reads GAGVSQSPSNKVTEKGKDVELRCDPISGHTALYWYRQSLGQGLEFLIYFQGNSAPDKSGLPSDRFSAERTGGSVSTLTIQRTQQEDSAVYLCASSFDYDRTQYFGPGTRLLVL.

The chain links TRBV11-2 to TRBJ2-1, with 12 bases aligning to TRBD2. This CDR3 contains 18 residues. Germline assignment: CDR1 SGHAT and CDR2 FQNNGV. V trimming: 1 base; J trimming: 7 bases; junction bases outside the gene matches: 11. The CDR3 coding sequence is TGTGCCAGCAGCTTAGGCCATCTAGCGGGGGGGCCGAGAAATGAGCAGTTCTTC. Its translation: CASSLGHLAGGPRNEQFF.